Each of the 31 T cell receptor beta chains below was sequenced from the same sample in a study of chemoradiotherapy in HPV16-positive cancers (dated by TCRdb to 2021 to 2024). Library construction relied on the immunoSEQ multiplex PCR assay. Drawn from immuneACCESS, this table holds only the in-frame rearrangements with V and J called that TCRdb kept. Clones are partly lost; checked studies trace under half to an unresolved V gene and leave the rest unexplained. Present in this sample are 8,000 to 10,000 clones, about 85% of which were seen just once. Under 4% of the sample comes from the top ten. The source material was tumor tissue, sampled from a patient who underwent chemoradiotherapy. The origin of the receptors is a human donor with HPV-associated anogenital cancer.

The rearrangement links TRBV11-3 to TRBJ2-7, with 9 bases identical to TRBD2. With V trimmed by 1 base and J by 6 bases, 13 bases remained unmatched. The CDR3 has 17 residues. Germline V gene data show CDR1 as SGHNT and CDR2 as YENEEA. CDR3 region: CASSLATSGLVRGEQYF. The CDR3 coding sequence is TGTGCCAGCAGCTTAGCGACTAGCGGCCTTGTAAGAGGCGAGCAGTACTTC.

The chain is built from TRBV19 and TRBJ1-5, with D possibly matching TRBD1 (6 bases). Germline assignment: CDR1 LNHDA and CDR2 SQIVND (reference sequence). The germline V and J ends were trimmed by 5 bases and 5 bases, with 13 bases remaining between them. CDR3 length: 14 amino acids. As DNA, the CDR3 is TGTGCCAGTAGTGAAACAGGGAGGGATCAGCCCCAGCATTTT. This encodes CASSETGRDQPQHF.

This chain joins TRBV5-5 and TRBJ2-3; the D gene is possibly TRBD2 (7 bases). V dropped 4 bases and J dropped 4 bases, with 13 bases sitting between them. Per the germline V gene, CDR1 is SGHKS and CDR2 is YYEKEE (reference sequence). This CDR3 has 14 residues. In DNA form, the CDR3 reads TGTGCCAGCAGCCCAAAGGGGGGGCCAGATACGCAGTATTTT. Translation gives CASSPKGGPDTQYF.

The V and J genes are TRBV5-1 and TRBJ2-7, with D unclear. Trimming took off 3 bases at V and 7 bases at J, with 14 bases between the two ends. The length of the CDR3 is 13 residues. Germline V gene lookup returns CDR1 SGHRS and CDR2 YFSETQ. This CDR3 reads CASSSELIGEQYF. The CDR3 nucleotides are TGCGCCAGCAGCTCCGAATTAATTGGAGAGCAGTACTTC.

V gene TRBV10-2 combines with J gene TRBJ1-6; D perhaps matches TRBD1 (5 bases). The CDR3 spans 15 residues. Trimming stripped 6 bases from V and 5 bases from J, with 14 bases between. CDR1 is WSHSY, CDR2 SAAADI, per germline. The CDR3 sequence: CASSAQGEDNSPLHF. CDR3 coding DNA: TGCGCCAGCAGCGCCCAAGGGGAGGATAATTCACCCCTCCACTTT.

The chain uses TRBV28 and TRBJ2-1; no reliable D call. There are 12 residues in the CDR3. Trimming took 6 bases from V and 9 from J, leaving 12 bases between them. The V gene's germline CDR1 is MDHEN and CDR2 SYDVKM. DNA for the CDR3: TGTGCCAGCAGACCCCTAGTTGGTGAGCAGTTCTTC. It translates to CASRPLVGEQFF.

This clone has more than one count but fewer than ten. The J gene is TRBJ2-1, the V gene TRBV4-1, with 7 bases lining up with TRBD2. Trimming cost V 2 bases and J 2 bases; bases outside gene matches: 3. CDR3 size: 15 residues. CDR1 MGHRA and CDR2 YSYEKL come from the germline V gene. Here the CDR3 reads CASSQIGGTYNEQFF. The DNA for the CDR3 is TGCGCCAGCAGCCAAATCGGGGGGACCTACAATGAGCAGTTCTTC.

Only one count was recorded for this clone. The CDR3 protein is CARSSRRTEYGYTF. In nucleotides, the CDR3 is TGTGCCAGAAGCTCCCGGCGCACGGAGTATGGCTACACCTTC. V gene TRBV5-3 combines with J gene TRBJ1-2; D is unclear. TRBV5-3 is given ORF status, its function remaining uncertain. V lost 3 bases and J lost 5, with 14 bases in between. The CDR3 is made up of 14 amino acids.

The DNA of the CDR3 is TGTGCCACAGGGGTCAGGGGGGGTAAGACTGAAGCTTTCTTT. Its protein is CATGVRGGKTEAFF. The chain couples TRBV28 to TRBJ1-1, with 7 bases that match TRBD1. The trim removed 10 bases at V and 5 bases at J, leaving 13 bases unmatched. CDR1 is MDHEN and CDR2 is SYDVKM in the germline V gene. The CDR3 runs 14 residues.

The rearrangement links TRBV27 to TRBJ2-3; D is unclear. The V and J ends lost 3 bases and 6 bases respectively, with 7 bases between them. CDR1 and CDR2 (germline): MNHEY, SMNVEV (reference sequence). The CDR3 is 12 residues long. The CDR3: CASSLPYDTQYF. The CDR3, as DNA: TGTGCCAGCAGTTTGCCTTACGATACGCAGTATTTT.

The rearrangement links TRBV18 to TRBJ1-5, with D possibly being TRBD1 (5 bases). The CDR3 extends over 17 amino acids. Germline V gene data show CDR1 as KGHSH and CDR2 as LQKENI. Deletions cut 5 bases from V and 1 base from J, with 18 bases between. As DNA, the CDR3 is TGTGCCAGCTCAAAGGGCCATCCGGGGGACAGCAATCAGCCCCAGCATTTT. Protein: CASSKGHPGDSNQPQHF.

The chain recombines TRBV11-3 with TRBJ2-1; TRBD1 matches at 10 bases. Germline values: CDR1 SGHNT, CDR2 YENEEA. The CDR3 runs 16 residues. The trim removed 4 bases at V and 6 bases at J, leaving 9 bases unmatched. The CDR3 DNA is TGTGCCAGCAGCTCCCGACAGGGGGCGCTGGCCAATGAGCAGTTCTTC. Its translation: CASSSRQGALANEQFF.

This chain joins TRBV5-1 and TRBJ2-1, with 8 bases that match TRBD1. Germline assignment: CDR1 SGHRS and CDR2 YFSETQ. The trim removed 4 bases at V and 7 bases at J, leaving 7 bases unmatched. This CDR3 has 14 residues. The CDR3 coding sequence is TGCGCCAGCAGCACGCTGACAGGGGCAAATGAGCAGTTCTTC. This encodes CASSTLTGANEQFF.

CDR3 nucleotide sequence: TGCGCCAGCAGCTTTGAAAATTCACCCCTCCACTTT. It is translated as CASSFENSPLHF. The chain uses TRBV5-1 and TRBJ1-6; D remains ambiguous. The CDR3 has 12 amino acids. CDR1 is SGHRS, CDR2 YFSETQ, per germline. Trimming removed 2 bases at V and 7 bases at J, with 4 bases between.

The chain joins TRBV4-2 to TRBJ2-7; D is undetermined. V was trimmed by 3 bases and J by 6 bases, leaving 12 bases between them. This CDR3 spans 13 amino acids. The germline gives CDR1 LGHNA, CDR2 YNFKEQ. CDR3 sequence (DNA): TGTGCCAGCAGCCAGATCGGGCCCCCCGAGCAGTACTTC. Amino acid sequence: CASSQIGPPEQYF.

This clone came up once. V gene TRBV7-2 combines with J gene TRBJ2-3; D perhaps matches TRBD2 (7 bases). Germline-derived CDR1 and CDR2 are SGHTA and FQGNSA. The CDR3 is 15 amino acids. V shed 4 bases and J shed 5 bases, with 16 bases lying between them. CDR3 DNA: TGTGCCAGCAGCTCCTATGGGGGAGGGGGAGATACGCAGTATTTT. It yields the protein CASSSYGGGGDTQYF.

The chain links TRBV11-2 to TRBJ2-1; 10 positions agree with TRBD2. With V trimmed by 1 base and J by 7 bases, 7 bases remained unmatched. The CDR3 length is 16 residues. Germline V lookup: CDR1 SGHAT, CDR2 FQNNGV. CDR3 DNA sequence: TGTGCCAGCAGCTTAGCGGCTAGCGGGAGAGTGAATGAGCAGTTCTTC. As protein: CASSLAASGRVNEQFF.

This chain uses TRBV30 with TRBJ2-5, with TRBD2 matching 8 bases. The length of the CDR3 is 15 residues. The J segment lost 1 base and the V segment lost 2 bases, leaving 6 bases of the junction unmatched. The germline V gene encodes CDR1 GTSNPN and CDR2 SVGIG (reference sequence). The CDR3 loop is CAWSPPGGAQETQYF. The CDR3 nucleotides are TGTGCCTGGAGTCCGCCGGGGGGGGCCCAAGAGACCCAGTACTTC.

V and J are TRBV7-3 and TRBJ2-1, with 10 nucleotides matching TRBD1. Germline CDR1 is SGHTA and CDR2 is FQGTGA. There are 16 residues in the CDR3. The junction had 10 bases not matched to a gene; V was cut back by 5 bases and J by 6 bases. The chain's CDR3 is CASSPRGGQGFNEQFF. The CDR3 DNA sequence: TGTGCCAGCAGCCCCCGGGGGGGACAGGGGTTCAATGAGCAGTTCTTC.

This rearrangement joins TRBV5-1 to TRBJ2-7, with D possibly being TRBD2 (7 bases). V was clipped by 1 base and J by 6 bases, with 17 bases between them. From germline, CDR1 is SGHRS and CDR2 YFSETQ. This CDR3 contains 15 residues. CDR3 in DNA: TGCGCCAGCAGCTTGAAGGGGGAGGGTCTCCTCGAGCAGTACTTC. This gives the protein CASSLKGEGLLEQYF. Drawing the rest from reference TRBV5-1 and TRBJ2-7, the complete variable domain is KAGVTQTPRYLIKTRGQQVTLSCSPISGHRSVSWYQQTPGQGLQFLFEYFSETQRNKGNFPGRFSGRQFSNSRSEMNVSTLELGDSALYLCASSLKGEGLLEQYFGPGTRLTVT.

Judged by abundance, this clone is large (0.1 to 1%). The chain uses TRBV6-1 and TRBJ1-2; D not resolved. Trimming removed 10 bases at V and 7 bases at J, with 16 bases between. Germline V CDR1 and CDR2: MNHNS, SASEGT. The CDR3 totals 12 residues. The CDR3 DNA sequence: TGTGCCACAGACGGGCGCCTTGGTGGCTACACCTTC. This gives the protein CATDGRLGGYTF.

The rearrangement links TRBV6-4 to TRBJ1-2; D is perhaps TRBD1 (6 bases). The CDR3 is made up of 15 amino acids. The V gene lost 2 bases and the J gene lost 6 bases, with 16 bases spanning the gap. CDR1 and CDR2 from the germline V gene are MRHNA and SNTAGT. The CDR3 protein is CASSDTPQGIHGYTF. CDR3 in DNA: TGTGCCAGCAGTGACACACCCCAGGGGATCCATGGCTACACCTTC.

This clone was counted between two and nine times. The J gene is TRBJ2-7, the V gene TRBV5-1; possibly TRBD2 for D (6 bases). Germline V gene sequence: CDR1 SGHRS, CDR2 YFSETQ. The V end was cut by 4 bases, the J end by 2 bases, with 13 bases between. CDR3 size: 14 residues. CDR3 sequence reads: CASSVSGPTYEQYF. For the CDR3, the DNA is TGCGCCAGCAGCGTTAGCGGACCGACCTACGAGCAGTACTTC.

The chain is built from TRBV7-7 and TRBJ2-3; maybe TRBD2 (5 bases). This CDR3 contains 13 residues. Per the germline V gene, CDR1 is SSHAT and CDR2 is FNYEAQ (reference sequence). V dropped 5 bases and J dropped 4 bases, with 10 bases sitting between them. DNA for the CDR3: TGTGCCAGCAGCATGACGAGGGCAGATACGCAGTATTTT. Protein product: CASSMTRADTQYF.

The V gene is TRBV4-1, the J gene TRBJ1-5; the D is unclear. Germline lookup yields CDR1 MGHRA and CDR2 YSYEKL. V was pared by 0 bases and J by 3 bases, with 12 bases between. There are 16 residues in the CDR3. Here the CDR3 DNA reads TGCGCCAGCAGCCAAGAGCTAGTGGGTCCCAATCAGCCCCAGCATTTT. Translated: CASSQELVGPNQPQHF.

The CDR3 DNA sequence: TGTGCCAGCAGTGAAAACCCGGACAGCCTAGCTTTCTTT. Its translation: CASSENPDSLAFF. The V gene is TRBV6-1, the J gene TRBJ1-1, with a possible D match to TRBD1 (6 bases). This CDR3 has 13 residues. Germline CDR1 and CDR2: MNHNS and SASEGT. The V gene lost 2 bases and the J gene lost 10 bases, with 14 bases spanning the gap.

J is TRBJ1-5 and V is TRBV10-3; tentatively, D is TRBD1 (5 bases). Trimming took off 2 bases at V and 4 bases at J, with 12 bases between the two ends. This CDR3 spans 15 amino acids. Per the germline V gene, CDR1 is ENHRY and CDR2 is SYGVKD. The CDR3 reads CAISEREGRNQPQHF. CDR3 in DNA: TGTGCCATCAGTGAGAGGGAGGGGAGGAATCAGCCCCAGCATTTT.

The V and J genes are TRBV6-6 and TRBJ1-2; 8 bases match TRBD1. The J segment lost 4 bases and the V segment lost 4 bases, leaving 5 bases of the junction unmatched. The length of the CDR3 is 14 residues. CDR1 and CDR2 (germline): MNHNY, SVGAGI (reference sequence). CDR3 sequence (DNA): TGTGCCAGCAGTTCCTACAGGGGGGGCTATGGCTACACCTTC. Translating gives CASSSYRGGYGYTF.

The chain uses TRBV7-9 and TRBJ2-1; TRBD1 might be the D (5 bases). V was pared by 2 bases and J by 4 bases, with 12 bases between. The CDR3 spans 15 residues. Germline V gives CDR1 SEHNR, CDR2 FQNEAQ (reference sequence). The chain's CDR3 is CASSLQGRLYNEQFF. CDR3 in DNA: TGTGCCAGCAGCTTACAGGGCCGTCTATACAATGAGCAGTTCTTC.

The chain couples TRBV7-2 to TRBJ2-7, with 13 bases matching TRBD2. The CDR3 contains 18 residues. J was trimmed by 4 bases and V by 3 bases; bases with no gene match: 12. Germline lookup yields CDR1 SGHTA and CDR2 FQGNSA. CDR3 region: CASSLDRTSGSWGYEQYF. The CDR3 region has the DNA TGTGCCAGCAGCTTGGACCGGACTAGCGGGAGTTGGGGTTACGAGCAGTACTTC.

V gene TRBV6-5 combines with J gene TRBJ1-2; D gene unclear. V was cut by 2 bases and J by 5 bases, with 12 bases left in between. This CDR3 has 14 amino acids. The germline CDR1 and CDR2 sequences are MNHEY and SVGAGI. The CDR3 bases are TGTGCCAGCAGTTACGTCGCGAATGGATATGGCTACACCTTC. This codes for CASSYVANGYGYTF.